Below are 27 T cell receptor beta chains sequenced from a single sample in a study of long-term antiretroviral therapy in people with HIV. With survey level as its setting, the immunoSEQ assay was v3.0. Some clones are missing from TCRdb's copy, which holds only in-frame ones; the method was immunoSEQ multiplex PCR. The sample holds roughly 25,000 clones, approximately 79% seen once. Sequencing used unsorted PBMCs, obtained 2.1 years after starting antiretroviral therapy. The receptors were sampled from a man aged 25-45 years with HIV.

The count of this clone is one. The chain links TRBV15 to TRBJ2-5; D is unclear. The V end lost 1 base, the J end lost 1 base, and 4 bases lay between the germline ends. CDR3 length: 13 amino acids. Germline loops: CDR1 LNHNV, CDR2 YYDKDF (reference sequence). The CDR3 loop reads CATSRGGQETQYF. The CDR3 region has the DNA TGTGCCACCAGCAGAGGTGGCCAAGAGACCCAGTACTTC. The full variable domain, completed using reference TRBV15 and TRBJ2-5, is DAMVIQNPRYQVTQFGKPVTLSCSQTLNHNVMYWYQQKSSQAPKLLFHYYDKDFNNEADTPDNFQSRRPNTSFCFLDIRSPGLGDTAMYLCATSRGGQETQYFGPGTRLLVL.

This chain joins TRBV20-1 and TRBJ2-7; D is unclear. Germline-derived CDR1 and CDR2 are DFQATT and SNEGSKA (reference sequence). The ends were cut back, 0 bases at V and 7 bases at J, with 4 bases in the middle. CDR3 length: 10 amino acids. This chain's CDR3 is CSARDLEQYF. For the CDR3, the DNA is TGCAGTGCTAGAGATTTAGAGCAGTACTTC.

The count of this clone is one. The chain carries TRBV19 and TRBJ2-5; D remains unclear. V lost 0 bases and J 2 bases, leaving 7 bases between the germline ends. The CDR3 spans 14 residues. Looked up from germline, CDR1 is LNHDA and CDR2 is SQIVND (reference sequence). The CDR3 DNA reads as TGTGCCAGTAGTATAGATTACCGACAAGAGACCCAGTACTTC. It is translated as CASSIDYRQETQYF.

The chain has TRBV19 and TRBJ2-3; D perhaps matches TRBD2 (6 bases). Germline lookup yields CDR1 LNHDA and CDR2 SQIVND (reference sequence). V lost 3 bases to trimming and J lost 4 bases, with 17 bases between them. The CDR3 extends over 16 amino acids. Here the CDR3 reads CASSMRQAPGADTQYF. CDR3 in DNA: TGTGCCAGTAGTATGAGGCAGGCGCCGGGGGCAGATACGCAGTATTTT. The complete variable domain, with remaining parts taken from reference TRBV19 and TRBJ2-3, reads DGGITQSPKYLFRKEGQNVTLSCEQNLNHDAMYWYRQDPGQGLRLIYYSQIVNDFQKGDIAEGYSVSREKKESFPLTVTSAQKNPTAFYLCASSMRQAPGADTQYFGPGTRLTVL.

The chain combines TRBV7-2 with TRBJ1-5; D possibly corresponds to TRBD1 (5 bases). V was cut by 6 bases and J by 4 bases, with 13 bases left in between. The CDR3 spans 14 residues. Germline V CDR1 and CDR2: SGHTA, FQGNSA. In nucleotides, the CDR3 is TGTGCCAGCAGACAAACAGGTTTTAATCAGCCCCAGCATTTT. Amino acids: CASRQTGFNQPQHF.

This clone has just a few counts. CDR3 in DNA: TGTGCCAGCAGCTCGGGACCTAACTACGAGCAGTACTTC. It codes for CASSSGPNYEQYF. V gene TRBV7-6 combines with J gene TRBJ2-7; D tentatively fits TRBD1 or TRBD2 (5 bases each). CDR1 and CDR2 from the germline V gene are SGHVS and FNYEAQ. Deletions cut 4 bases from V and 3 bases from J, with 10 bases between. The CDR3 has 13 amino acids.

V usage is TRBV7-9 and J usage is TRBJ2-1; D is ambiguous. The CDR3 contains 12 residues. V lost 6 bases and J lost 10, with 13 bases in between. CDR1 SEHNR and CDR2 FQNEAQ come from the germline V gene (reference sequence). Here the CDR3 reads CASSHPVGEQFF. The CDR3 nucleotides are TGTGCCAGCAGTCACCCCGTCGGGGAGCAGTTCTTC.

The CDR3 is CASSLRGTGGNTIYF. CDR3 nucleotide sequence: TGTGCCAGCAGCTTACGGGGTACGGGCGGAAACACCATATATTTT. The genes are TRBV5-4 and TRBJ1-3; D is undetermined. Trimming pared 2 bases from V and 4 bases from J, leaving 13 bases between. Germline V lookup: CDR1 SGHNT, CDR2 YYREEE (reference sequence). This CDR3 has 15 amino acids.

V is TRBV6-1 and J is TRBJ2-1; weak D call: TRBD1 (5 bases). Looked up from germline, CDR1 is MNHNS and CDR2 is SASEGT. This CDR3 is 12 amino acids long. Trimming shortened V by 1 base and J by 11 bases, and 9 bases separated the two germline ends. CDR3 loop: CASSEEWGKQFF. CDR3 coding DNA: TGTGCCAGCAGTGAAGAATGGGGCAAGCAGTTCTTC.

This clone ranks as medium-sized. The chain carries TRBV5-6 and TRBJ2-2; tentatively, D is TRBD1 (7 bases). CDR1 and CDR2 (germline): SGHDT, YYEEEE. Trimming stripped 4 bases from V and 1 base from J, with 11 bases between. The CDR3 spans 15 residues. The CDR3 here is CASSRRDRNTGELFF. The CDR3 DNA reads as TGTGCCAGCAGCAGGCGGGACAGGAACACCGGGGAGCTGTTTTTT. The full variable domain, in which reference TRBV5-6 and TRBJ2-2 provide the parts outside the CDR3, is DAGVTQSPTHLIKTRGQQVTLRCSPKSGHDTVSWYQQALGQGPQFIFQYYEEEERQRGNFPDRFSGHQFPNYSSELNVNALLLGDSALYLCASSRRDRNTGELFFGEGSRLTVL.

This rearrangement joins TRBV27 to TRBJ1-2; D is perhaps TRBD1 (5 bases). CDR1 MNHEY and CDR2 SMNVEV come from the germline V gene (reference sequence). The CDR3 consists of 13 residues. Trimming stripped 3 bases from V and 9 bases from J, with 14 bases between. CDR3 nucleotide sequence: TGTGCCAGCAGTTTCGGGGCAGGCAGTAGCTACACCTTC. It yields the protein CASSFGAGSSYTF.

The table lists this clone with a count of one. V is TRBV28 and J is TRBJ1-2, with D possibly matching TRBD1 (6 bases). The CDR3 covers 13 residues. CDR1 is MDHEN, CDR2 SYDVKM, per germline. The germline V and J ends were trimmed by 10 bases and 5 bases, with 17 bases remaining between them. The CDR3 sequence: CATKTGNAYGYTF. The CDR3 DNA sequence: TGTGCCACCAAAACAGGGAACGCTTATGGCTACACCTTC.

The rearrangement joins TRBV30 to TRBJ1-5; D not resolved. Germline CDR1 reads GTSNPN; CDR2 reads SVGIG (reference sequence). The V end was cut by 5 bases, the J end by 7 bases, with 9 bases between. The CDR3 is 11 residues long. Written as DNA, the CDR3 is TGTGCCTGGGGAGTGGAGCAGCCCCAGCATTTT. As protein: CAWGVEQPQHF.

Here the CDR3 reads CSVEDRSTGELFF. The CDR3 nucleotides read TGCAGCGTTGAAGACAGATCCACCGGGGAGCTGTTTTTT. The chain couples TRBV29-1 to TRBJ2-2; D gene unclear. CDR1 and CDR2 from the germline V gene are SQVTM and ANQGSEA. The CDR3 spans 13 residues. Trimming took off 0 bases at V and 4 bases at J, with 6 bases between the two ends.

The V and J genes are TRBV9 and TRBJ2-2; 8 bases agree with TRBD2. Unmatched junction bases numbered 3, after V lost 4 bases and J lost 4 bases. This CDR3 is built from 14 residues. Per germline, CDR1 SGDLS and CDR2 YYNGEE. The CDR3 loop reads CASSRTSSTGELFF. CDR3 nucleotide sequence: TGTGCCAGCAGCCGGACTAGCAGCACCGGGGAGCTGTTTTTT. The full variable domain, with the rest looked up from reference TRBV9 and TRBJ2-2, is DSGVTQTPKHLITATGQRVTLRCSPRSGDLSVYWYQQSLDQGLQFLIQYYNGEERAKGNILERFSAQQFPDLHSELNLSSLELGDSALYFCASSRTSSTGELFFGEGSRLTVL.

Remarks on this clone: At one end, the junction sequence differs from germline, possibly due to a read error. V and J are TRBV28 and TRBJ2-1, with 12 bases identical to TRBD1. Germline CDR1 reads MDHEN; CDR2 reads SYDVKM. The CDR3 consists of 11 residues. CDR3 nucleotides: TGTGCCAGCAGTCACCGGGACAGGGGGCTCTTC. The encoded protein is CASSHRDRGLF.

The chain employs TRBV2 and TRBJ2-7, with TRBD2 matching 11 bases. The V segment lost 4 bases and the J segment 3 bases; nucleotides outside the gene matches: 2. Germline CDR1 is SNHLY and CDR2 is FYNNEI. The CDR3 has 14 amino acids. As DNA, the CDR3 is TGTGCCAGCAGTGTAGCGGGAGGGCTCTACGAGCAGTACTTC. This codes for CASSVAGGLYEQYF.

The chain couples TRBV7-6 to TRBJ2-3; D is perhaps TRBD1 or TRBD2 (6 bases each). Germline V gene data show CDR1 as SGHVS and CDR2 as FNYEAQ. CDR3 length equals 16 residues. Trimming took off 3 bases at V and 3 bases at J, with 16 bases between the two ends. The CDR3 sequence is CASSLSRGATTDTQYF. The DNA of the CDR3 is TGTGCCAGCAGCTTGTCAAGGGGGGCTACTACAGATACGCAGTATTTT.

J is TRBJ1-2 and V is TRBV30, with D possibly matching TRBD1 (6 bases). The CDR3 loop spans 14 amino acids. Trimming took off 0 bases at V and 7 bases at J, with 15 bases between the two ends. Germline loops: CDR1 GTSNPN, CDR2 SVGIG (reference sequence). The CDR3 DNA is TGTGCCTGGAGTGTACTCGGGGGCGGAGCTGGCTACACCTTC. Its protein is CAWSVLGGGAGYTF.

The J gene is TRBJ2-7, the V gene TRBV19, with TRBD1 matching 10 bases. The germline CDR1 and CDR2 sequences are LNHDA and SQIVND (reference sequence). The V gene end was trimmed by 5 bases and the J gene end by 2 bases; junction bases not matched to a gene: 3. The CDR3 loop spans 14 amino acids. The CDR3 region is CASSGDRGPYEQYF. In DNA, the CDR3 is TGTGCCAGTAGTGGGGACAGGGGTCCCTACGAGCAGTACTTC.

This chain joins TRBV5-3 and TRBJ1-5, with D uncertain. TRBV5-3 is an ORF, with its function uncertain. The ends were cut back, 1 base at V and 7 bases at J, with 9 bases in the middle. This CDR3 contains 13 residues. CDR3 in DNA: TGTGCCAGAAGCTTGAAGGGTCGCCAGCCCCAGCATTTT. Translated, it gives CARSLKGRQPQHF.

This clone was detected only a few times. V usage is TRBV30 and J usage is TRBJ1-5, with a possible D match to TRBD1 (5 bases). V was shortened by 5 bases and J by 0 bases, with 11 bases between the two germline ends. The CDR3 length is 14 residues. Germline V CDR1 and CDR2: GTSNPN, SVGIG (reference sequence). The DNA of the CDR3 is TGTGCCTGGGGTAGGGGAAATAGCAATCAGCCCCAGCATTTT. Residues: CAWGRGNSNQPQHF.

V and J are TRBV7-8 and TRBJ1-2, with 7 bases aligning to TRBD1. V lost 5 bases, J lost 2 bases, and 2 bases stayed unmatched. Germline lookup yields CDR1 SGHVS and CDR2 FQNEAQ. This CDR3 is built from 13 residues. CDR3 in DNA: TGTGCCAGCAGCATACAGGGGAACTATGGCTACACCTTC. Translating gives CASSIQGNYGYTF.

This chain uses TRBV28 with TRBJ2-7; D may be TRBD1 (5 bases). From germline, CDR1 is MDHEN and CDR2 SYDVKM. Trimming pared 2 bases from V and 4 bases from J, leaving 12 bases between. The CDR3 extends over 14 amino acids. In nucleotides, the CDR3 is TGTGCCAGCAGTTTAAGGGGTTTGGTGTACGAGCAGTACTTC. It yields the protein CASSLRGLVYEQYF.

V is TRBV27 and J is TRBJ1-1; D may be TRBD1 (6 bases). Per the germline V gene, CDR1 is MNHEY and CDR2 is SMNVEV (reference sequence). The CDR3 sequence is 14 residues long. V was clipped by 2 bases and J by 11 bases, with 18 bases between them. In nucleotides, the CDR3 is TGTGCCAGCAGTTTACTGCCGGGGACGGGGGCGGCTTTCTTT. Protein product: CASSLLPGTGAAFF.

The rearrangement uses TRBV10-3 and TRBJ2-2; D perhaps matches TRBD2 (7 bases). The germline V and J ends were trimmed by 11 bases and 2 bases, with 18 bases remaining between them. This CDR3 is 15 amino acids long. CDR1 and CDR2 from the germline V gene are ENHRY and SYGVKD. Here the CDR3 DNA reads TGTGCCTCCACCGGGGGGCTCACTAACACCGGGGAGCTGTTTTTT. Translation gives CASTGGLTNTGELFF.

The rearrangement links TRBV28 to TRBJ2-3; no reliable D call. V dropped 6 bases and J dropped 1 base, with 20 bases sitting between them. Germline CDR1 and CDR2: MDHEN and SYDVKM. The CDR3 contains 17 residues. The CDR3 DNA reads as TGTGCCAGCAGCTCCCCCACCACCACTACACGCACAGATACGCAGTATTTT. It translates to CASSSPTTTTRTDTQYF. Full variable domain (missing parts from reference TRBV28 and TRBJ2-3): DVKVTQSSRYLVKRTGEKVFLECVQDMDHENMFWYRQDPGLGLRLIYFSYDVKMKEKGDIPEGYSVSREKKERFSLILESASTNQTSMYLCASSSPTTTTRTDTQYFGPGTRLTVL.